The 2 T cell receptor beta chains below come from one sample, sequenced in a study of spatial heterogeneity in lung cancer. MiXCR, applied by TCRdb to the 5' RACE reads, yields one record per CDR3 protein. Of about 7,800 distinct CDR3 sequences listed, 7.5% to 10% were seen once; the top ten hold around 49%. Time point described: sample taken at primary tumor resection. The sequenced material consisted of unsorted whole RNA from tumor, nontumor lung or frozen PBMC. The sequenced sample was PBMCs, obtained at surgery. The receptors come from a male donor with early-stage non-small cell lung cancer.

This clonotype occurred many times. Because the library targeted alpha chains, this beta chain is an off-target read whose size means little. The CDR3 DNA reads TGTGCCAGCAGCGTAGGTGGGTTTAAGACCGGGGAGCTGTTTTTT. Translated: CASSVGGFKTGELFF. V usage is TRBV9 and J usage is TRBJ2-2; no clear D. Deletions cut 0 bases from V and 5 bases from J, with 11 bases between. CDR1 and CDR2 from the germline V gene are SGDLS and YYNGEE. This CDR3 has 15 amino acids.

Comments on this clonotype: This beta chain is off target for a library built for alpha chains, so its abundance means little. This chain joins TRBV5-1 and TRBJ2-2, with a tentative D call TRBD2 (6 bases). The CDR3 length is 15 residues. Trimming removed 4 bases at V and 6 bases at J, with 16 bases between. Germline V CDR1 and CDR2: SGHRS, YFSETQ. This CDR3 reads CASSGSGGTAGELFF. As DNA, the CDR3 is TGCGCCAGCAGCGGGAGCGGCGGGACGGCCGGGGAGCTGTTTTTT. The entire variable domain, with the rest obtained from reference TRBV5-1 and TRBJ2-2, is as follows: KAGVTQTPRYLIKTRGQQVTLSCSPISGHRSVSWYQQTPGQGLQFLFEYFSETQRNKGNFPGRFSGRQFSNSRSEMNVSTLELGDSALYLCASSGSGGTAGELFFGEGSRLTVL.